The rows below give T cell receptor beta chains drawn from one sample of a study of blood T cells in healthy people across ages. TCRdb called the 5' RACE reads again in MiXCR, with one record for every CDR3 protein. There are more than 550,000 distinct CDR3 sequences in the sample; about 20% occur only once, and 22% lies in the top ten. The source material was blood. Every receptor here comes from a man between 70 and 80 years old in good health. Each CDR3 is given with its conserved first and last residue. The order of the fields is J gene, D gene, V gene, clone size, CDR3 protein, CDR3 DNA. A D gene is named only where the DNA matches it firmly. Clone size, where shown, is once, few, many, or a class for clones that have expanded.

J gene: TRBJ2-2; D gene: NA; V gene: TRBV10-3; clone size: many; CDR3 protein: CAISTGPSAGELFF; CDR3 DNA: TGTGCCATCAGTACAGGGCCAAGCGCCGGGGAGCTGTTTTTT
J gene: TRBJ2-3; D gene: NA; V gene: TRBV20-1; clone size: NA; CDR3 protein: CSASRSHTDTQYF; CDR3 DNA: TGCAGTGCTAGTAGAAGTCACACAGATACGCAGTATTTT
J gene: TRBJ2-5; D gene: NA; V gene: TRBV6-1; clone size: few; CDR3 protein: CASSDGRTPLETQYF; CDR3 DNA: TGCGCCAGCAGTGACGGACGTACTCCGTTAGAGACCCAGTACTTC
J gene: TRBJ1-1; D gene: NA; V gene: TRBV29-1; clone size: NA; CDR3 protein: CSVSRDTEAFF; CDR3 DNA: TGCAGCGTGTCGAGGGACACTGAAGCTTTCTTT
J gene: TRBJ1-2; D gene: TRBD1; V gene: TRBV2; clone size: many; CDR3 protein: CASTTRQGAGGYTF; CDR3 DNA: TGTGCCAGCACCACCAGACAGGGGGCAGGAGGCTACACCTTC
J gene: TRBJ2-5; D gene: TRBD1; V gene: TRBV29-1; clone size: NA; CDR3 protein: CSADAFQGAQYF; CDR3 DNA: TGCAGCGCGGATGCGTTTCAGGGGGCCCAGTACTTC
J gene: TRBJ1-4; D gene: TRBD1; V gene: TRBV6-5; clone size: few; CDR3 protein: CASSPTGQGGTNEKLFF; CDR3 DNA: TGTGCCAGCAGCCCTACCGGACAGGGGGGGACTAATGAAAAACTGTTTTTT
J gene: TRBJ2-1; D gene: TRBD2; V gene: TRBV3-1; clone size: NA; CDR3 protein: CASSQRKTSGHNEQFF; CDR3 DNA: TGTGCCAGCAGCCAACGCAAGACTAGCGGTCACAATGAGCAGTTCTTC
J gene: TRBJ1-2; D gene: NA; V gene: TRBV6-1; clone size: few; CDR3 protein: CASSEGQAEGYGYTF; CDR3 DNA: TGTGCCAGCAGTGAAGGACAGGCTGAGGGATATGGCTACACCTTC
J gene: TRBJ2-5; D gene: NA; V gene: TRBV7-7; clone size: NA; CDR3 protein: CASSLGRSSQETQYF; CDR3 DNA: TGTGCTAGCAGCTTAGGTCGGTCTTCTCAAGAGACCCAGTACTTC
J gene: TRBJ2-1; D gene: NA; V gene: TRBV30; clone size: NA; CDR3 protein: CAWSVSNLVGHEQFF; CDR3 DNA: TGTGCCTGGAGTGTATCTAACTTAGTGGGCCATGAGCAGTTCTTC
J gene: TRBJ2-3; D gene: TRBD2; V gene: TRBV10-3; clone size: NA; CDR3 protein: CAISFTSDFSTDTHYF; CDR3 DNA: TGTGCCATCAGCTTTACTAGCGACTTTAGCACAGATACGCATTATTTT
J gene: TRBJ2-3; D gene: TRBD2; V gene: TRBV5-1; clone size: many; CDR3 protein: CASSLGLAGGADTQYF; CDR3 DNA: TGCGCCAGCAGCTTGGGACTAGCGGGGGGGGCAGATACGCAGTATTTT
J gene: TRBJ1-1; D gene: NA; V gene: TRBV9; clone size: few; CDR3 protein: CASSVVGLNTEAFF; CDR3 DNA: TGTGCCAGCAGCGTAGTAGGGTTGAACACTGAAGCTTTCTTT
J gene: TRBJ1-2; D gene: NA; V gene: TRBV7-8; clone size: many; CDR3 protein: CASSLDPTSPDGYTF; CDR3 DNA: TGTGCCAGCAGCCTCGACCCTACTTCTCCCGATGGCTACACCTTC
J gene: TRBJ2-3; D gene: NA; V gene: TRBV24-1; clone size: few; CDR3 protein: CATSARTDTQYF; CDR3 DNA: TGTGCCACCAGTGCCCGCACAGATACGCAGTATTTT
J gene: TRBJ2-2; D gene: TRBD1; V gene: TRBV7-9; clone size: few; CDR3 protein: CASSPGQGLQGGELFF; CDR3 DNA: TGTGCCAGCAGCCCCGGACAGGGTCTACAGGGCGGGGAGCTGTTTTTT
J gene: TRBJ2-5; D gene: NA; V gene: TRBV7-6; clone size: few; CDR3 protein: CASSLDLPAQVAETQYF; CDR3 DNA: TGTGCCAGCAGCTTAGATCTCCCAGCCCAGGTTGCGGAGACCCAGTACTTC
J gene: TRBJ1-4; D gene: NA; V gene: TRBV20-1; clone size: NA; CDR3 protein: CSAPFGARNEKLFF; CDR3 DNA: TGCAGTGCACCTTTTGGGGCCCGCAATGAAAAACTGTTTTTT
J gene: TRBJ2-5; D gene: NA; V gene: TRBV6-5; clone size: NA; CDR3 protein: CASSYSQAGETQYF; CDR3 DNA: TGTGCCAGCAGTTACTCGCAGGCAGGGGAGACCCAGTACTTC
J gene: TRBJ1-4; D gene: TRBD1; V gene: TRBV10-3; clone size: once; CDR3 protein: CAARTGGNEKLFF; CDR3 DNA: TGTGCCGCCCGGACAGGGGGAAATGAAAAACTGTTTTTT
J gene: TRBJ1-5; D gene: NA; V gene: TRBV6-5; clone size: few; CDR3 protein: CASSPHAVSNQPQHF; CDR3 DNA: TGTGCCAGCAGTCCACACGCGGTTAGCAATCAGCCCCAGCATTTT
J gene: TRBJ1-6; D gene: NA; V gene: TRBV12-3/TRBV12-4; clone size: NA; CDR3 protein: CASGSREAPLHF; CDR3 DNA: TGTGCCAGCGGCTCCCGGGAGGCGCCCCTCCACTTT
J gene: TRBJ2-1; D gene: NA; V gene: TRBV3-1; clone size: NA; CDR3 protein: CAGSQDRLKPHNEQFF; CDR3 DNA: TGTGCCGGCAGCCAAGACCGGCTCAAACCGCACAATGAGCAGTTCTTC
J gene: TRBJ2-3; D gene: TRBD2; V gene: TRBV6-5; clone size: NA; CDR3 protein: CASSSPGLAGLPSTDTQYF; CDR3 DNA: TGTGCCAGCAGTTCCCCGGGACTAGCGGGGCTTCCTAGCACAGATACGCAGTATTTT
J gene: TRBJ2-1; D gene: TRBD1; V gene: TRBV20-1; clone size: NA; CDR3 protein: CSAPRPEGTAYNEQFF; CDR3 DNA: TGCAGTGCTCCACGCCCTGAAGGGACAGCCTACAATGAGCAGTTCTTC
J gene: TRBJ2-5; D gene: NA; V gene: TRBV7-6; clone size: many; CDR3 protein: CASTISSPETQYF; CDR3 DNA: TGTGCCAGCACCATCAGTAGTCCAGAGACCCAGTACTTC
J gene: TRBJ2-1; D gene: NA; V gene: TRBV6-5; clone size: once; CDR3 protein: CASSYTAYSYNEQFF; CDR3 DNA: TGTGCCAGCAGTTACACGGCTTACTCCTACAATGAGCAGTTCTTC
J gene: TRBJ2-5; D gene: NA; V gene: TRBV30; clone size: NA; CDR3 protein: CAWSVVGGAQETQYF; CDR3 DNA: TGTGCCTGGAGTGTGGTCGGAGGAGCCCAAGAGACCCAGTACTTC